Following are 30 T cell receptor beta chains from one sample sequenced in a study of shared clonotypes between healthy human individuals. Using immunoSEQ multiplex PCR, the repertoire was profiled, and TCRdb retains in-frame clones only, with some absent. This table holds some 1,900,000 clones, about 95% found once. Positive CCR7 selection of CD45RO-negative cells yielded the naive CD8 cells, and terminally differentiated effector memory CD45RA+ cells were excluded. The sample comprised naive CD8+ T cells sorted from blood. These receptors were taken from a man in his late teens or twenties in good health.

This chain connects TRBV19 to TRBJ2-7, with D perhaps TRBD2 (5 bases). Per germline, CDR1 LNHDA and CDR2 SQIVND (reference sequence). V was trimmed by 3 bases and J by 1 base, leaving 10 bases between them. This CDR3 is built from 14 residues. The CDR3, as DNA: TGTGCCAGTAGTATCTTGCCGGGGTCCTACGAGCAGTACTTC. Translation: CASSILPGSYEQYF.

To note about this clone: Other DNA sequences in this sample translate to the same CDR3. The chain couples TRBV11-2 to TRBJ1-2, with D maybe TRBD1 (5 bases). The germline CDR1 and CDR2 sequences are SGHAT and FQNNGV. The CDR3 has 12 residues. V dropped 1 base and J dropped 5 bases, with 5 bases sitting between them. CDR3 sequence: CASSLGGYGYTF. The CDR3 DNA reads TGTGCCAGCAGCTTAGGGGGGTATGGCTACACCTTC.

V usage is TRBV7-9 and J usage is TRBJ2-2; D is perhaps TRBD2 (7 bases). Germline assignment: CDR1 SEHNR and CDR2 FQNEAQ (reference sequence). V lost 5 bases to trimming and J lost 6 bases, with 19 bases between them. There are 16 residues in the CDR3. As DNA, the CDR3 is TGTGCCAGCAGCCCCCCCTTGGGGGGGCCTTCCGGGGAGCTGTTTTTT. Its protein is CASSPPLGGPSGELFF.

The rearrangement uses TRBV4-1 and TRBJ2-7; TRBD2 matches 13 bases. V was clipped by 0 bases and J by 4 bases; unmatched bases: 6. The CDR3 consists of 17 residues. Germline CDR1 is MGHRA and CDR2 is YSYEKL. In nucleotides, the CDR3 is TGCGCCAGCAGCCAAGATCGTACTAGCGGGGGGGCATACGAGCAGTACTTC. This sequence encodes CASSQDRTSGGAYEQYF.

This chain uses TRBV5-4 with TRBJ1-2; TRBD1 is a possible D gene (5 bases). CDR1 and CDR2 (germline): SGHNT, YYREEE (reference sequence). The CDR3 consists of 14 residues. The V end was cut by 4 bases, the J end by 5 bases, with 15 bases between. In DNA form, the CDR3 reads TGTGCCAGCAGCCTGGGACCTGTAGGGTATGGCTACACCTTC. Protein sequence: CASSLGPVGYGYTF.

This chain connects TRBV2 to TRBJ2-2; the D is unclear. Trimming removed 4 bases at V and 2 bases at J, with 5 bases between. This CDR3 is 13 amino acids long. Germline V CDR1 and CDR2: SNHLY, FYNNEI. The CDR3 loop is CASSGTNTGELFF. The CDR3 region has the DNA TGTGCCAGCAGTGGGACCAACACCGGGGAGCTGTTTTTT.

This clone was counted once. The chain couples TRBV13 to TRBJ2-3, with 8 bases matching TRBD2. Unmatched junction bases numbered 10, after V lost 2 bases and J lost 0 bases. Germline values: CDR1 PRHDT, CDR2 FYEKMQ (reference sequence). CDR3 length equals 18 residues. In DNA, the CDR3 is TGTGCCAGCAGCTTACGCCTAGCGGGCCGCTATAGCACAGATACGCAGTATTTT. This encodes CASSLRLAGRYSTDTQYF.

The V gene is TRBV30, the J gene TRBJ1-4; D is perhaps TRBD1 (5 bases). CDR1 and CDR2 from the germline V gene are GTSNPN and SVGIG (reference sequence). The CDR3 consists of 14 residues. The V gene lost 0 bases and the J gene lost 14 bases, with 19 bases spanning the gap. The CDR3 reads CAWSVLGTPEDLFF. CDR3 nucleotides: TGTGCCTGGAGTGTATTAGGGACTCCGGAGGATCTGTTTTTT.

The chain employs TRBV30 and TRBJ2-1; D unresolved. CDR3 length equals 14 residues. V lost 3 bases and J lost 2, with 11 bases in between. Looked up from germline, CDR1 is GTSNPN and CDR2 is SVGIG (reference sequence). CDR3 in amino acids: CAWSPKYTYNEQFF. CDR3 in DNA: TGTGCCTGGAGCCCCAAATACACCTACAATGAGCAGTTCTTC.

This rearrangement joins TRBV27 to TRBJ2-1; D is possibly TRBD1 (7 bases). This CDR3 has 16 amino acids. Per the germline V gene, CDR1 is MNHEY and CDR2 is SMNVEV (reference sequence). V lost 2 bases and J 4 bases, leaving 15 bases between the germline ends. The CDR3 protein is CASSLPGAGGYNEQFF. The CDR3 nucleotides read TGTGCCAGCAGTTTACCCGGGGCAGGGGGGTACAATGAGCAGTTCTTC.

The chain uses TRBV10-3 and TRBJ1-2; D is unresolved. V gave up 2 bases and J gave up 4 bases, with 14 bases separating them. CDR3 length equals 15 residues. Germline loops: CDR1 ENHRY, CDR2 SYGVKD. The CDR3, as DNA: TGTGCCATCAGTGAGATTCCACCGGCGGGCTATGGCTACACCTTC. It yields the protein CAISEIPPAGYGYTF.

The chain couples TRBV28 to TRBJ2-7, with D perhaps matching TRBD1 (6 bases). Germline values: CDR1 MDHEN, CDR2 SYDVKM. Trimming shortened V by 6 bases and J by 0 bases, and 6 bases separated the two germline ends. The CDR3 spans 12 residues. The CDR3 DNA reads TGTGCCAGCAGACAGGGCTCCTACGAGCAGTACTTC. Protein product: CASRQGSYEQYF.

As for this clone: This same CDR3 is encoded by further DNA sequences in the sample. The rearrangement joins TRBV30 to TRBJ1-3, with TRBD1 as a possible D gene (5 bases). Trimming cost V 3 bases and J 0 bases, with 12 bases left between them. Germline CDR1 reads GTSNPN; CDR2 reads SVGIG (reference sequence). The CDR3 sequence is 15 residues long. CDR3 region: CAWSAGQSSGNTIYF. The CDR3, as DNA: TGTGCCTGGAGCGCAGGACAAAGCTCTGGAAACACCATATATTTT.

This clone showed up just once. The CDR3 region is CAWSPDPFGSWGEQFF. The CDR3 DNA sequence: TGTGCCTGGAGTCCAGACCCGTTCGGGAGTTGGGGTGAGCAGTTCTTC. V and J are TRBV30 and TRBJ2-1; D may be TRBD2 (6 bases). Germline CDR1 GTSNPN, CDR2 SVGIG (reference sequence). This CDR3 comprises 16 residues. The V gene lost 2 bases and the J gene lost 9 bases, with 23 bases spanning the gap.

The rearrangement links TRBV12-2 to TRBJ2-7; TRBD2 was called by the table and not checked on the DNA. TRBV12-2 is shown as a pseudogene. The CDR3 is 12 residues long. The CDR3 DNA sequence: TGTGCTTACGCGGGCAGTCCCTACGAGCAGTACTTC. Its translation is CAYAGSPYEQYF.

The V call is TRBV6-5, the J call TRBJ2-5, with D unresolved. Germline V gene data show CDR1 as MNHEY and CDR2 as SVGAGI. Trimming shortened V by 0 bases and J by 11 bases, and 13 bases separated the two germline ends. CDR3 size: 13 residues. CDR3 region: CASSYSESREQYF. The CDR3 DNA reads as TGTGCCAGCAGTTACTCGGAATCGCGAGAGCAGTACTTC.

The chain has TRBV7-6 and TRBJ2-7, with 8 bases that match TRBD2. CDR1 and CDR2 from the germline V gene are SGHVS and FNYEAQ. The CDR3 runs to 17 residues. V shed 5 bases, J shed 0 bases, and the junction held 12 bases outside the gene matches. The CDR3 DNA follows: TGTGCCAGCAGCCCAGAGGCTGGGCGGGAGGTCTCCTACGAGCAGTACTTC. Its protein product is CASSPEAGREVSYEQYF. Looking up the rest from reference TRBV7-6 and TRBJ2-7 gives the full variable domain: GAGVSQSPRYKVTKRGQDVALRCDPISGHVSLYWYRQALGQGPEFLTYFNYEAQQDKSGLPNDRFSAERPEGSISTLTIQRTEQRDSAMYRCASSPEAGREVSYEQYFGPGTRLTVT.

The chain combines TRBV5-1 with TRBJ2-7, with a possible D match to TRBD1 (5 bases). The V end lost 4 bases, the J end lost 1 base, and 9 bases lay between the germline ends. Per germline, CDR1 SGHRS and CDR2 YFSETQ. The CDR3 is made up of 13 amino acids. The CDR3 bases are TGCGCCAGCAGCGCGGACAATTCCTACGAGCAGTACTTC. This sequence encodes CASSADNSYEQYF.

A single count supports this clone. The chain links TRBV13 to TRBJ2-5; 10 bases map to TRBD2. The trim removed 5 bases at V and 2 bases at J, leaving 5 bases unmatched. Germline loops: CDR1 PRHDT, CDR2 FYEKMQ (reference sequence). CDR3 length: 15 amino acids. The CDR3, as DNA: TGTGCCAGCAGCATAGCGGGGGGCGAGCAAGAGACCCAGTACTTC. It codes for CASSIAGGEQETQYF.

Notes on this clone: Other nucleotide sequences from this sample produce the same CDR3. V is TRBV6-5 and J is TRBJ1-6, with 7 bases lining up with TRBD1. The J segment lost 8 bases and the V segment lost 6 bases, leaving 7 bases of the junction unmatched. The CDR3 totals 14 residues. Germline CDR1 reads MNHEY; CDR2 reads SVGAGI. The CDR3 is CASSRRQGDSPLHF. CDR3 coding DNA: TGTGCCAGCAGCCGCCGACAGGGAGATTCACCCCTCCACTTT.

The V gene is TRBV27, the J gene TRBJ1-1; weak D call: TRBD1 (5 bases). CDR1 is MNHEY and CDR2 is SMNVEV in the germline V gene (reference sequence). V lost 6 bases and J lost 11, with 13 bases in between. CDR3 length: 11 residues. The CDR3 bases are TGTGCCAGCAGAAGGGGTGCGTGGGCTTTCTTT. Protein: CASRRGAWAFF.

This chain joins TRBV15 and TRBJ1-1; no reliable D call. The CDR3 spans 16 residues. The V and J ends lost 3 bases and 3 bases respectively, with 17 bases between them. Germline V gene sequence: CDR1 LNHNV, CDR2 YYDKDF (reference sequence). This CDR3 is CATSSAEGIRDTEAFF. CDR3 nucleotide sequence: TGTGCCACCAGCAGTGCCGAAGGGATTAGGGACACTGAAGCTTTCTTT.

This clone was found once. V and J are TRBV14 and TRBJ2-7; the D gene could be TRBD1 or TRBD2 (7 bases each). Germline V lookup: CDR1 SGHDN, CDR2 FVKESK. The CDR3 loop spans 19 amino acids. Trimming took 3 bases from V and 0 from J, leaving 24 bases between them. The CDR3 protein is CASSQGGTDLSSSSYEQYF. Here the CDR3 DNA reads TGTGCCAGCAGCCAGGGAGGGACAGATCTTTCCTCTAGCTCCTACGAGCAGTACTTC.

This chain connects TRBV5-5 to TRBJ1-5; D is perhaps TRBD1 (5 bases). Germline V gene lookup returns CDR1 SGHKS and CDR2 YYEKEE (reference sequence). Trimming stripped 4 bases from V and 7 bases from J, with 18 bases between. The CDR3 covers 15 residues. The CDR3, as DNA: TGTGCCAGCAGCCCCCTTGGGGGGGGTAACCAGCCCCAGCATTTT. Protein product: CASSPLGGGNQPQHF.

The V and J genes are TRBV7-2 and TRBJ2-1, with 7 bases fitting TRBD2. The germline CDR1 and CDR2 sequences are SGHTA and FQGNSA. The CDR3 contains 17 residues. The junction had 11 bases not matched to a gene; V was cut back by 2 bases and J by 4 bases. CDR3 in amino acids: CASSLTYGLAEYNEQFF. DNA of the CDR3: TGTGCCAGCAGCTTAACTTATGGGCTAGCGGAGTACAATGAGCAGTTCTTC.

The rearrangement links TRBV7-9 to TRBJ2-7; TRBD2 matches at 8 bases. Germline CDR1 reads SEHNR; CDR2 reads FQNEAQ (reference sequence). Trimming cost V 0 bases and J 2 bases; bases outside gene matches: 9. This CDR3 contains 17 residues. CDR3 protein: CASSLAGVGRGAYEQYF. CDR3 bases: TGTGCCAGCAGCTTAGCGGGTGTAGGGCGGGGGGCCTACGAGCAGTACTTC.

This clone was seen once. This rearrangement joins TRBV9 to TRBJ2-7; D is perhaps TRBD1 (5 bases). V was cut by 0 bases and J by 13 bases, with 20 bases left in between. This CDR3 contains 14 residues. Germline V gives CDR1 SGDLS, CDR2 YYNGEE. CDR3 loop: CASSVGFRDPALYF. The CDR3 nucleotides are TGTGCCAGCAGCGTAGGGTTCAGGGATCCCGCGCTTTACTTC. The variable domain in full, completed from reference TRBV9 and TRBJ2-7, reads DSGVTQTPKHLITATGQRVTLRCSPRSGDLSVYWYQQSLDQGLQFLIQYYNGEERAKGNILERFSAQQFPDLHSELNLSSLELGDSALYFCASSVGFRDPALYFGPGTRLTVT.

This clone has at least ten counts. The chain is built from TRBV6-5 and TRBJ1-2; D remains unclear. Germline CDR1 is MNHEY and CDR2 is SVGAGI. This CDR3 spans 15 amino acids. Trimming took 8 bases from V and 4 from J, leaving 20 bases between them. The CDR3 bases are TGTGCCAGCTCCCCCGAGGAGGCCGCTAGCTATGGCTACACCTTC. Protein: CASSPEEAASYGYTF.

In this sample, this clone turned up once. The V and J genes are TRBV10-3 and TRBJ2-5, with TRBD2 as a possible D gene (6 bases). The CDR3 consists of 16 residues. Trimming took off 0 bases at V and 5 bases at J, with 16 bases between the two ends. Germline values: CDR1 ENHRY, CDR2 SYGVKD. CDR3 region: CAISESLATGGETQYF. The CDR3 DNA follows: TGTGCCATCAGTGAGTCACTAGCCACAGGTGGGGAGACCCAGTACTTC.

The chain employs TRBV27 and TRBJ2-1, with TRBD1 identical over 7 bases. This CDR3 comprises 13 residues. Germline V gene sequence: CDR1 MNHEY, CDR2 SMNVEV (reference sequence). V gave up 4 bases and J gave up 6 bases; unmatched junction bases: 3. The CDR3 DNA follows: TGTGCCAGCAGTTGGCCAGGGGGCAATGAGCAGTTCTTC. This gives the protein CASSWPGGNEQFF.